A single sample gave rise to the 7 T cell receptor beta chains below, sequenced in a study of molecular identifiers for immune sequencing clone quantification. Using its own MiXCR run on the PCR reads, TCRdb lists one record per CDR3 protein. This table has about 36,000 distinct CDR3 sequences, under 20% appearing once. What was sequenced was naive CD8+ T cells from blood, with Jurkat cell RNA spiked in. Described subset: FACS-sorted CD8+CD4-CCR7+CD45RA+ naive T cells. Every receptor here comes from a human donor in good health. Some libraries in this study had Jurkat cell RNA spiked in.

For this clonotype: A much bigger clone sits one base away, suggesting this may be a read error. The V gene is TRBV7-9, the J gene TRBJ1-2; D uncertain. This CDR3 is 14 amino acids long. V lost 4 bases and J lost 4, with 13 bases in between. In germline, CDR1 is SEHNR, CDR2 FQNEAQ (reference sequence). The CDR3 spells CASSSPIVFYGYTF. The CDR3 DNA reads TGTGCCAGCAGCTCCCCCATAGTCTTCTATGGCTACACCTTC.

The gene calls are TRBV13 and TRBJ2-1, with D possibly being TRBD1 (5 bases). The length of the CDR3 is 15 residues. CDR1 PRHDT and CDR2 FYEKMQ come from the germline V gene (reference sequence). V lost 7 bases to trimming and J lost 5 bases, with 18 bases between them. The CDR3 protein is CASTLWGFGHNEQFF. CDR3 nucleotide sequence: TGTGCCAGCACCCTCTGGGGCTTTGGGCACAATGAGCAGTTCTTC.

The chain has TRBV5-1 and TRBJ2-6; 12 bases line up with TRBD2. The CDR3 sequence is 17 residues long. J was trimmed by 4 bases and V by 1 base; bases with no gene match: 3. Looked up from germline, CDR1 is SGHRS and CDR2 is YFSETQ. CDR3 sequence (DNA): TGCGCCAGCAGCTTGACTAGCGGGAGGTCCGGGGCCAACGTCCTGACTTTC. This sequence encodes CASSLTSGRSGANVLTF.

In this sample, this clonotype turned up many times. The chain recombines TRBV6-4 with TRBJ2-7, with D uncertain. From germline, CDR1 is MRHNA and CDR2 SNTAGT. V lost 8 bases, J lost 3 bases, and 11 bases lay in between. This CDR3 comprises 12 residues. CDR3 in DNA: TGTGCCAGCTGTGGTTTCATCTACGAGCAGTACTTC. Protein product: CASCGFIYEQYF.

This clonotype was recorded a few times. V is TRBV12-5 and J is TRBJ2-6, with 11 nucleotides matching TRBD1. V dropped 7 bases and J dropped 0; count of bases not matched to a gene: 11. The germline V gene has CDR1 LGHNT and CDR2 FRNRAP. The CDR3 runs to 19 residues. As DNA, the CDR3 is TGTGCTAGTGTCGTTCGGGGACAGGGGGACCACTCTGGGGCCAACGTCCTGACTTTC. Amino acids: CASVVRGQGDHSGANVLTF.

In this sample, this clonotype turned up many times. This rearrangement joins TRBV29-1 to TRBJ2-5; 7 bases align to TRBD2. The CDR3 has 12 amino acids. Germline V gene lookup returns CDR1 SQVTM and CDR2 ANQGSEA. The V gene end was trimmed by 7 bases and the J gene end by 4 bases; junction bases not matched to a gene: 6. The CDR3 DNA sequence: TGCAGCGCCAAGCGGGACGGAGAGACCCAGTACTTC. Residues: CSAKRDGETQYF.

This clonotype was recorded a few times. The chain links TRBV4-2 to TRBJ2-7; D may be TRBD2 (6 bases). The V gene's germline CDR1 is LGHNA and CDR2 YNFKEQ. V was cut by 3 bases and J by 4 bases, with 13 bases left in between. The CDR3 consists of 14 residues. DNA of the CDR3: TGTGCCAGCAGCCAGGGGGGATGGGAGTACGAGCAGTACTTC. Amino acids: CASSQGGWEYEQYF.